The TCR beta chain under discussion was sequenced for a study of blood T cell repertoires in COVID-19 (dated by TCRdb to about 2020). Study-wide context: Collaborator samples came from the United States, Italy and Spain and covered acute and convalescent phases of COVID-19. The prospective study material was composed of cDNA or gDNA derived from T cells, B-cell-depleted T cells, or PBMCs. Subjects who had been exposed to COVID-19, were actively infected with it, or had recovered from it provided the deeply sampled blood TCRbeta repertoires that made up the dataset. A freely available public database, intended as a resource for researchers studying the immune response to SARS-CoV-2, is where the repertoires were released. The samples were drawn from the first 160 participants of the ongoing ImmuneRACE study and from some 1,300 subjects provided by 6 global collaborators. The sample metadata nearly always contained a de-identified subject ID, COVID-19 status, age in years and sex. HLA class I and class II types, where available, came from metadata supplied by the sample provider rather than from assay-based typing. What the authors observed across the whole study: How much clinical and demographic metadata was included differed by source and by participant, and the metadata was provided uncurated.

Participants in the prospective study were aged roughly 18 to 100 years, lived in about two dozen United States geographic areas, and enrolled through a virtual design. In the prospective study, participants were assigned to cohorts based on the clinical history participants reported in a screening survey and a study questionnaire. In the prospective study, mobile phlebotomists collected whole blood, serum and a nasopharyngeal or oropharyngeal swab from each participant. Additional blood draws and questionnaires over an approximately two-month period could optionally be provided by prospective study participants. Blood samples from the prospective study were shipped frozen or at room temperature prior to DNA extraction. This clone appeared once. The specificity of this receptor is unknown. There are no base qualities to consult, and no much larger clone falls within one base. There are 13 amino acids in the CDR3, from cysteine to phenylalanine inclusive. Kept here is only the CDR3 DNA, which spans 39 bases and is read in frame from base 1. The germline V gene specifies SGHRS as CDR1 and YFSETQ as CDR2. V gives up 0 bases and J gives up 6 bases, and the segment between their germline ends measures 9 bases.

TCRbeta CDR3 regions were amplified from genomic DNA using the immunoSEQ Assay, a bias-controlled multiplex PCR. On the study's bioinformatics: Within the assay, amplification of reference gene primers was used to estimate how many nucleated cells each sample contained. To quantify the absolute abundance of each unique TCRbeta CDR3 rearrangement, sequence reads were collapsed and filtered. For each sample, productive Simpson clonality was calculated as the square root of Simpson's diversity index over productive rearrangements. TCRdb re-hosts the immuneACCESS table, in-frame sequences only. Its copies lack some clones; in the studies checked, an unresolved V gene accounts for under half of them, and the cause for the rest is not known. The V and J calls and clone size come from that table; D and trimming were worked out from the DNA. The sample yields roughly 420,000 clones; roughly 88% were counted once. More than 0.85% of the sample is taken by the ten largest.

This chain joins TRBV5-1 to TRBJ1-2; a tentative D match to TRBD1 spans 5 bases. The TCR was taken from a woman younger than 45 with acute COVID-19. Sequenced material: PBMCs or T cells enriched from blood (not recorded which). The nucleotide sequence is TGCGCCAGCAGCTTGGGGACAACGGATGGCTACACCTTC. Its translation is CASSLGTTDGYTF.